This T cell receptor (beta chain) was sequenced for a study of shared clonotypes between healthy human individuals. Data came from immunoSEQ multiplex PCR; TCRdb stores just in-frame clones and leaves some out. The repertoire holds about 1.5 million clones, about 98% seen once, with approximately 0.45% in the top ten. General study findings and limits: Only blood underwent sampling, and tissue repertoires likely differ. Naive subsets typically showed greater estimated richness than memory subsets.

Note on this clone: Its specificity is not known.

Germline V CDR1 and CDR2: MNHNS, SASEGT. Trimming removed 2 bases from V and 2 bases from J, with 7 bases in between. CDR3 length: 13 residues. The origin of this receptor is a man aged 25 to 45 in good health. Sequencing was carried out using naive CD4+ T cells sorted from blood. The sample's subset: CD45RA+ positively selected. This sequence joins TRBV6-1 and TRBJ2-7; weak D call: TRBD2 (6 bases). The chain's CDR3 is CASSEIAAYEQYF. CDR3 nucleotides: TGTGCCAGCAGTGAAATAGCGGCCTACGAGCAGTACTTC.